This TCR beta chain was found in a study of radiation and T cells in renal cell carcinoma. As to time point: baseline pretreatment blood. Indicated treatment: 15 Gy SBRT to primary tumor, nephrectomy 4 weeks later. This table comes from immunoSEQ multiplex PCR, and its TCRdb copy is limited to in-frame clones, with some not included. This table has 100,000 to 150,000 clones, around 80% appearing once. This specimen consisted of blood, obtained from a patient whose treatment included radiotherapy and nephrectomy. The sequence was obtained from a woman in her sixties with renal cell carcinoma.

CDR3 nucleotide sequence: TGTGCCAGCAGTTTTCCTGACGGGGAGCTGTTTTTT. Residues: CASSFPDGELFF. The chain couples TRBV27 to TRBJ2-2; unclear D gene. The germline V and J ends were trimmed by 3 bases and 7 bases, with 6 bases remaining between them. This CDR3 contains 12 residues. Germline V gene sequence: CDR1 MNHEY, CDR2 SMNVEV (reference sequence).